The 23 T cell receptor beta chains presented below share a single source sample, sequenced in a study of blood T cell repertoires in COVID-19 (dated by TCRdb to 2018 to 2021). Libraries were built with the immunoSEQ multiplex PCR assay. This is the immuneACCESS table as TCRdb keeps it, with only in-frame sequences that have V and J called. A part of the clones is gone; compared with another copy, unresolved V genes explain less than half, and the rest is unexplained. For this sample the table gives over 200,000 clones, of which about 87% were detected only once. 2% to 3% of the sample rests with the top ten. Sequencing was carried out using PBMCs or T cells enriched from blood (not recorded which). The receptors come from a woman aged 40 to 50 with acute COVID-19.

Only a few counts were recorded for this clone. CDR3 amino acids: CAIRPAGAGEQFF. The CDR3 DNA sequence: TGTGCCATCAGACCAGCGGGAGCTGGCGAGCAGTTCTTC. The rearrangement links TRBV10-3 to TRBJ2-1; 8 nucleotides line up with TRBD2. The CDR3 is made up of 13 amino acids. Germline assignment: CDR1 ENHRY and CDR2 SYGVKD. J was trimmed by 10 bases and V by 6 bases; bases with no gene match: 8.

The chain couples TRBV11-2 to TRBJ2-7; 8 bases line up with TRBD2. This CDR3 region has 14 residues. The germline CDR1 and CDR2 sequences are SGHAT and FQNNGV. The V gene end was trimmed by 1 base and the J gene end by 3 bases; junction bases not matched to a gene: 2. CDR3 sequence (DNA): TGTGCCAGCAGCTTAGCGGGGACTAGCTACGAGCAGTACGTC. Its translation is CASSLAGTSYEQYV.

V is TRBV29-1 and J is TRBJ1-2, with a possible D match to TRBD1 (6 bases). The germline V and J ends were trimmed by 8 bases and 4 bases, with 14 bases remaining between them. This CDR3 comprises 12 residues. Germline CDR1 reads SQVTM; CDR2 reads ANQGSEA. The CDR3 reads CSTQGSGYGYTF. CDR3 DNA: TGCAGCACCCAGGGGAGTGGCTATGGCTACACCTTC.

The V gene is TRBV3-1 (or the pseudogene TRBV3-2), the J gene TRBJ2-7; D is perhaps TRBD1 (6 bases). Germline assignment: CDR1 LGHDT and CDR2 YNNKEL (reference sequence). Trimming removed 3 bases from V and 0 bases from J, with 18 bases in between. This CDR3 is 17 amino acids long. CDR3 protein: CASSHSPDRRLSYEQYV. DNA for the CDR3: TGTGCCAGCAGCCATAGTCCAGACAGGAGACTCTCCTACGAGCAGTACGTC.

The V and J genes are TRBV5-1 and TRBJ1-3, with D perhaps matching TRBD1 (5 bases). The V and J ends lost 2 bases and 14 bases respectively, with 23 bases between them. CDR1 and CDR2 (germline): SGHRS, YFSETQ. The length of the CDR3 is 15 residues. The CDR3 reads CASSLESGTQAGLYF. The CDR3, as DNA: TGCGCCAGCAGCTTAGAGTCCGGGACTCAAGCGGGTCTATATTTT.

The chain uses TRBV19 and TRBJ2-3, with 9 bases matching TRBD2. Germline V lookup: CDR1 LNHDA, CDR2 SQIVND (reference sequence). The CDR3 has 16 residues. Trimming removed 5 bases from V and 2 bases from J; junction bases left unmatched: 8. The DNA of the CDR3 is TGTGCCAGTAGTGGACGACTAGCGGAAAACACAGATACGCAGTATTTT. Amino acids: CASSGRLAENTDTQYF.

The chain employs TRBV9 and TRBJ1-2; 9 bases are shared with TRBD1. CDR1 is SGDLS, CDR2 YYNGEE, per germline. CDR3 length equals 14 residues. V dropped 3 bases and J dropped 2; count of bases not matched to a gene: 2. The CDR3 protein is CASSEGTGNYGYTF. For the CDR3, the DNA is TGTGCCAGCAGCGAGGGGACAGGGAACTATGGCTACACCTTC.

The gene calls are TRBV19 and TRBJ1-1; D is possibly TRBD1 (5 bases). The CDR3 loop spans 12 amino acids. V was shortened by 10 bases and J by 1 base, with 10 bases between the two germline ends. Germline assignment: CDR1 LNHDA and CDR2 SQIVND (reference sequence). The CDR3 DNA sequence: TGTGCCACTTTAGGACAGAACACTGAAGCTTTCTTT. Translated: CATLGQNTEAFF.

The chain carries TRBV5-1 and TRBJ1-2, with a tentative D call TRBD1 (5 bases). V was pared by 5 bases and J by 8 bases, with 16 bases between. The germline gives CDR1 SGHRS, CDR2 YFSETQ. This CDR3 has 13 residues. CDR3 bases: TGCGCCAGCAGGTGGGACTACCCGGAGGGCTACACCTTC. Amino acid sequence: CASRWDYPEGYTF.

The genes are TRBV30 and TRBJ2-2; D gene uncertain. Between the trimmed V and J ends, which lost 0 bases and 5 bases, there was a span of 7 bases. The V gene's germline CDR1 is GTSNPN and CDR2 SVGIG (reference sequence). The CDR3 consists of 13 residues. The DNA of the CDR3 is TGTGCCTGGAGTGTACTGGAGACCGGGGAGCTGTTTTTT. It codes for CAWSVLETGELFF.

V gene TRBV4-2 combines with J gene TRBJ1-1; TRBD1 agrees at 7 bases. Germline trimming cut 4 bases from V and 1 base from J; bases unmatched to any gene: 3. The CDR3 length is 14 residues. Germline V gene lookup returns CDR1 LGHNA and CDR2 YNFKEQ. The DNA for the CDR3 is TGTGCCAGCAGCCTGCGGACAGGGAACACTGAAGCTTTCTTT. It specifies CASSLRTGNTEAFF.

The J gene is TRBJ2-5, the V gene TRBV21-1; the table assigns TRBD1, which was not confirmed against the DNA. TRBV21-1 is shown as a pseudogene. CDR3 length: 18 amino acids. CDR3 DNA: TGTGCCAGCAGCAAAGTCCGTAAGGGGGCAGGGAGGATGGAGACCCAGTACTTC. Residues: CASSKVRKGAGRMETQYF.

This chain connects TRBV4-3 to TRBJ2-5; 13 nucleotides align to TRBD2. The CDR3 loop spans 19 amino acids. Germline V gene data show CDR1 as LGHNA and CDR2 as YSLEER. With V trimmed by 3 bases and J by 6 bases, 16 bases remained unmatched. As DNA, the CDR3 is TGCGCCAGCAGCCAGGATACCGGGACTAGCGGGAAACCTGGGAAGACCCAGTACTTC. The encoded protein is CASSQDTGTSGKPGKTQYF.

Here the CDR3 DNA reads TGTGCCAGCGACAGGCTCCAAGAGACCCAGTACTTC. It specifies CASDRLQETQYF. The chain carries TRBV2 and TRBJ2-5, with D perhaps matching TRBD1 (6 bases). Between the trimmed V and J ends, which lost 8 bases and 1 base, there was a span of 8 bases. This CDR3 comprises 12 residues. Germline V gene lookup returns CDR1 SNHLY and CDR2 FYNNEI.

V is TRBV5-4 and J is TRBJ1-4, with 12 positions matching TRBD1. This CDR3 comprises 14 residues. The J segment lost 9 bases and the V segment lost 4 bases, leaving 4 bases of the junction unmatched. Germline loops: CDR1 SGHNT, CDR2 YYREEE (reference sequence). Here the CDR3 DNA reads TGTGCCAGCAGCATCGGGACAGGGGGCAAAAAACTGTTTTTT. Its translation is CASSIGTGGKKLFF.

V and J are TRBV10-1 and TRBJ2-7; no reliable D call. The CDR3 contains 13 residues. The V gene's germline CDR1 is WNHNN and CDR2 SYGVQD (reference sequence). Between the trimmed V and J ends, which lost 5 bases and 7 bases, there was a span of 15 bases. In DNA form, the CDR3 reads TGCGCCAGCAGTCAAGCCCCAGGAATGGAGCAGTACGTC. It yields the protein CASSQAPGMEQYV.

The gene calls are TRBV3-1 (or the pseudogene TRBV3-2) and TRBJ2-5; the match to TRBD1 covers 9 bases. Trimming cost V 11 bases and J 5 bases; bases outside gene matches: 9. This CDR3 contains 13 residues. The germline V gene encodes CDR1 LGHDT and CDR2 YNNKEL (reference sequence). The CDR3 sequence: CAGHRGRRETQYF. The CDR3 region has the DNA TGTGCCGGGCACAGGGGGCGCAGGGAGACCCAGTACTTC.

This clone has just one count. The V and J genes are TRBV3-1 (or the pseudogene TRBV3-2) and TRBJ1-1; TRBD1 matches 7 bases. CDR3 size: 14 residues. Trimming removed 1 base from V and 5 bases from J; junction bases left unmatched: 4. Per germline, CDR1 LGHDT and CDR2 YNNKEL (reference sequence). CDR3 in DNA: TGTGCCAGCAGCCAAGCAGGGGGAGGAACTGAAGCTTTCTTT. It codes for CASSQAGGGTEAFF.

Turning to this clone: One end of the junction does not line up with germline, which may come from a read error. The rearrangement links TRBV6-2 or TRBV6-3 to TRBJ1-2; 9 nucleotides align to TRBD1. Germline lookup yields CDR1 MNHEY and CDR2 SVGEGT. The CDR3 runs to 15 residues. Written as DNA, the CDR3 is TGTGCCAGCAGTAACTCACAGGGGGCCGGCTATGGCTACACCTTC. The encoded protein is CASSNSQGAGYGYTF.

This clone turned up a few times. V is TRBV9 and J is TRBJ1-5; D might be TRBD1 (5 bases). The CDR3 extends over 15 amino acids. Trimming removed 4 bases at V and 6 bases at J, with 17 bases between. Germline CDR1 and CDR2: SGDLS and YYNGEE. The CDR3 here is CASSLTPEGLQPQHF. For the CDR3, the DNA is TGTGCCAGCAGCCTAACCCCGGAGGGGCTTCAGCCCCAGCATTTT.

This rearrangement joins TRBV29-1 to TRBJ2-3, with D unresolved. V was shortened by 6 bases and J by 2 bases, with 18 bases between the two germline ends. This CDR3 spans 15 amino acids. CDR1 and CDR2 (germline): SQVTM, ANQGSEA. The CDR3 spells CSVLLGPAATDTQYF. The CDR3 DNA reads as TGCAGCGTCCTCCTTGGCCCCGCGGCCACAGATACGCAGTATTTT.

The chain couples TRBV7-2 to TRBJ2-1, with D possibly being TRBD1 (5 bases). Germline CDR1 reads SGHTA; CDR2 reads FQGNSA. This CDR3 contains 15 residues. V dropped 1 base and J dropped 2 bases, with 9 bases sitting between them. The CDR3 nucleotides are TGTGCCAGCAGCTTAGAGGGGTTCCCCTACAATGAGCAGTTCTTC. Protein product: CASSLEGFPYNEQFF.

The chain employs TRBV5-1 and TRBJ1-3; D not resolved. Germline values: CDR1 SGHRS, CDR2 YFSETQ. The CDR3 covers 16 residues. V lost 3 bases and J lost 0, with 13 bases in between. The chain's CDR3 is CASSSGPGSSGNTIYF. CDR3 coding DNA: TGCGCCAGCAGCTCGGGTCCGGGAAGCTCTGGAAACACCATATATTTT. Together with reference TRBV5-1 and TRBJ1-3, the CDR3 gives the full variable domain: KAGVTQTPRYLIKTRGQQVTLSCSPISGHRSVSWYQQTPGQGLQFLFEYFSETQRNKGNFPGRFSGRQFSNSRSEMNVSTLELGDSALYLCASSSGPGSSGNTIYFGEGSWLTVV.